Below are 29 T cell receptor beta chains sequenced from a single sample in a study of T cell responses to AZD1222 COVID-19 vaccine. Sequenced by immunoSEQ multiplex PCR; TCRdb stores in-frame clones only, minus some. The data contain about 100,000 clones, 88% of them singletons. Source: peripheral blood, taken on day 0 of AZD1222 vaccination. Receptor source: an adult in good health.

The CDR3 sequence is CASSPQVQGAEAFF. CDR3 DNA sequence: TGTGCCAGCAGCCCCCAGGTGCAGGGGGCTGAAGCTTTCTTT. The chain is built from TRBV9 and TRBJ1-1, with TRBD1 matching over 7 bases. The CDR3 contains 14 residues. V lost 4 bases and J lost 6; bases outside the gene matches: 9. Per germline, CDR1 SGDLS and CDR2 YYNGEE.

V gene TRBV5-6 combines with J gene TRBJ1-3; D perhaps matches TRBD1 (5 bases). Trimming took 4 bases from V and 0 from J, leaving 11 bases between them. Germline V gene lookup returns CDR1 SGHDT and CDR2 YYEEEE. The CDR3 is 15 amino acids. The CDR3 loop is CASSAGQGSGNTIYF. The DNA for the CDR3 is TGTGCCAGCAGCGCTGGACAAGGCTCTGGAAACACCATATATTTT.

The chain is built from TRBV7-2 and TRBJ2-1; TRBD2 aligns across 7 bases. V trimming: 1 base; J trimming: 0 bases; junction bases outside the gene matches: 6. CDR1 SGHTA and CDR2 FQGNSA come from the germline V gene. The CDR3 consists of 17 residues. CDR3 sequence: CASSLELASFSYNEQFF. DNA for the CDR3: TGTGCCAGCAGCTTAGAACTAGCGAGTTTCTCCTACAATGAGCAGTTCTTC.

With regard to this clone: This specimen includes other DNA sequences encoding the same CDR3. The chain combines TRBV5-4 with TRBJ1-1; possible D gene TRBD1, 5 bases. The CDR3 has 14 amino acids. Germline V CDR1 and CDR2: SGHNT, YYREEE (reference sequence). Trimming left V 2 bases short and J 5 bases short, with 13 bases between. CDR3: CASSFDRGDTEAFF. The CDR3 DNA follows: TGTGCCAGCAGCTTTGATCGGGGGGATACTGAAGCTTTCTTT.

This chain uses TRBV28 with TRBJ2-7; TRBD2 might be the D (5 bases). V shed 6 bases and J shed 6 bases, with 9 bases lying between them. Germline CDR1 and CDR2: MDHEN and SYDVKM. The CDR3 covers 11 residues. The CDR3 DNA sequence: TGTGCCAGCAGGAGGGTCACCGAGCAGTACTTC. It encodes CASRRVTEQYF. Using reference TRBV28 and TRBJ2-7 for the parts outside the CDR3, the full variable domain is DVKVTQSSRYLVKRTGEKVFLECVQDMDHENMFWYRQDPGLGLRLIYFSYDVKMKEKGDIPEGYSVSREKKERFSLILESASTNQTSMYLCASRRVTEQYFGPGTRLTVT.

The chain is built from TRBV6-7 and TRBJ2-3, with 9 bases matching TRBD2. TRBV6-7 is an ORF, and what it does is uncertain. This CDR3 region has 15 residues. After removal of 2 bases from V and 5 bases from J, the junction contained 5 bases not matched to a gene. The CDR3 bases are TGTGCCAGCAGTTACGAGGGCGGGGGGGAAGATACGCAGTATTTT. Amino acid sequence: CASSYEGGGEDTQYF.

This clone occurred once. CDR3 protein: CASSNEYRTGERELFF. The CDR3 nucleotides are TGTGCCAGCAGCAATGAGTATAGGACTGGCGAAAGGGAGCTGTTTTTT. The chain is built from TRBV11-2 and TRBJ2-2, with D possibly matching TRBD2 (5 bases). Germline V lookup: CDR1 SGHAT, CDR2 FQNNGV. The ends were cut back, 5 bases at V and 9 bases at J, with 22 bases in the middle. The CDR3 extends over 16 amino acids.

CDR3 protein: CASSLLPGTEAFF. CDR3 bases: TGTGCCAGCAGCCTGCTACCAGGAACTGAAGCTTTCTTT. The chain carries TRBV14 and TRBJ1-1; D gene unclear. V gave up 4 bases and J gave up 5 bases, with 11 bases separating them. Germline-derived CDR1 and CDR2 are SGHDN and FVKESK. There are 13 residues in the CDR3.

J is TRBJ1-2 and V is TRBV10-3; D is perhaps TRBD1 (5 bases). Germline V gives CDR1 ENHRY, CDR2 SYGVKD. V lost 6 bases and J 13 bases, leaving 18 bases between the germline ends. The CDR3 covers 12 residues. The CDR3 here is CAIRSDGTGGTF. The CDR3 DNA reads TGTGCCATCAGATCGGACGGCACCGGGGGCACCTTC.

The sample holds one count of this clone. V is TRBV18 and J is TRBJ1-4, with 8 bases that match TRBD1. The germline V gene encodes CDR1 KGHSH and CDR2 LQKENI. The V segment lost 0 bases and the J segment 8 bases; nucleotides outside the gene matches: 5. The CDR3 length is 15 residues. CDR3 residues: CASSPPTGEGEKLFF. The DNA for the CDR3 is TGTGCCAGCTCACCACCGACAGGGGAGGGGGAAAAACTGTTTTTT.

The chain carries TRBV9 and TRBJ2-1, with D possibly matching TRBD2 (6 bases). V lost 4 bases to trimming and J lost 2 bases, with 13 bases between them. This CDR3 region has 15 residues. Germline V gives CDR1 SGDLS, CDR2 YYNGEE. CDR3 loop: CASSPSGGPYNEQFF. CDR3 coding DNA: TGTGCCAGCAGCCCCAGCGGAGGGCCCTACAATGAGCAGTTCTTC.

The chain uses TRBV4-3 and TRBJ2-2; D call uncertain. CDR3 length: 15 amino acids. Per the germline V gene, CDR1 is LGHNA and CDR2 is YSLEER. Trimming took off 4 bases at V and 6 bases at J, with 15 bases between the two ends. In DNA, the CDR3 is TGCGCCAGCAGCCCCCGGGCCTATGGGGCCGGGGAGCTGTTTTTT. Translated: CASSPRAYGAGELFF.

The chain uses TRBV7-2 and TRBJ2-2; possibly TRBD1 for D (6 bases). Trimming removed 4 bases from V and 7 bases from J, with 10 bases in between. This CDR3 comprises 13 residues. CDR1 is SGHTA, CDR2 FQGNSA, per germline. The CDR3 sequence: CASSSTGFGELFF. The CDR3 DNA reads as TGTGCCAGCAGCTCCACAGGGTTCGGGGAGCTGTTTTTT.

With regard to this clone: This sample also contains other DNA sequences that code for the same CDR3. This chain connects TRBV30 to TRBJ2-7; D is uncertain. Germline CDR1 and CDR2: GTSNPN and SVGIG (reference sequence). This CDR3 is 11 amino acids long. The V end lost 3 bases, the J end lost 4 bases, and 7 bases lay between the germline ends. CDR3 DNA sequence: TGTGCCTGGAGCGTAAGATACGAGCAGTACTTC. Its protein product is CAWSVRYEQYF.

The CDR3 DNA sequence: TGTGCCAGCAGTGACACAGCGGGAGGTGTTGATGAGCAGTTCTTC. This sequence encodes CASSDTAGGVDEQFF. The V call is TRBV6-4, the J call TRBJ2-1; 9 bases are shared with TRBD2. There are 15 residues in the CDR3. With 2 bases clipped from V and 8 bases from J, the junction kept 7 bases outside the gene matches. Germline V gene data show CDR1 as MRHNA and CDR2 as SNTAGT.

CDR3 sequence: CASSRPDTYEQYF. CDR3 DNA sequence: TGCGCCAGCAGCCGACCCGACACCTACGAGCAGTACTTC. The chain links TRBV5-1 to TRBJ2-7; no clear D. Germline values: CDR1 SGHRS, CDR2 YFSETQ. The CDR3 extends over 13 amino acids. The germline V and J ends were trimmed by 4 bases and 2 bases, with 10 bases remaining between them.

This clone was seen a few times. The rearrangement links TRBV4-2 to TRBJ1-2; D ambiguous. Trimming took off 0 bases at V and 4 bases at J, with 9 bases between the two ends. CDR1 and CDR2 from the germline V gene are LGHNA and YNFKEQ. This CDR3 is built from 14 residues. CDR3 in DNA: TGTGCCAGCAGCCAAGAAGGAGGGCCCTATGGCTACACCTTC. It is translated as CASSQEGGPYGYTF.

DNA of the CDR3: TGTGCCAGCAGCTTGGAAGGAGCTAGCACAGATACGCAGTATTTT. Translated, it gives CASSLEGASTDTQYF. The rearrangement links TRBV5-8 to TRBJ2-3; D is unresolved. The V end was cut by 0 bases, the J end by 0 bases, with 8 bases between. Germline CDR1 reads SGHTS; CDR2 reads YDEGEE. This CDR3 region has 15 residues.

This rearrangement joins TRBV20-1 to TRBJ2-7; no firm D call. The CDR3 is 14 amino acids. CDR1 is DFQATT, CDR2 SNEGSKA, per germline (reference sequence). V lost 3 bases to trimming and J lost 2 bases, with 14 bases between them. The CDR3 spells CSASAQLGTYEQYF. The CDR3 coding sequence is TGCAGTGCTAGTGCACAGTTGGGGACCTACGAGCAGTACTTC.

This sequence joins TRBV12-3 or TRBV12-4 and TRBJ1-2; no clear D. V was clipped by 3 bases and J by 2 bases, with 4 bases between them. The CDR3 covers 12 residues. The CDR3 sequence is CASSFQNYGYTF. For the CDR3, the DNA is TGTGCCAGCAGTTTTCAGAACTATGGCTACACCTTC.

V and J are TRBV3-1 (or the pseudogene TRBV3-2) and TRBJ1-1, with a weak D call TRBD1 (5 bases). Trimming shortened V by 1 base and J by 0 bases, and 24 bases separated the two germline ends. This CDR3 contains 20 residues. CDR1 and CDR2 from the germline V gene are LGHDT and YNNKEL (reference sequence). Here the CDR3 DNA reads TGTGCCAGCAGCCAAGTGAAAGGATTCAGGGACGGCTTTATGAACACTGAAGCTTTCTTT. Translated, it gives CASSQVKGFRDGFMNTEAFF.

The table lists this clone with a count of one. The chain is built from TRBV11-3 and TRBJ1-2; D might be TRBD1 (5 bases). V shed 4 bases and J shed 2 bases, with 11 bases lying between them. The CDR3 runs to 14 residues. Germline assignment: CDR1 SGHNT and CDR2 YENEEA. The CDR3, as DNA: TGTGCCAGCAGCTATTCGGGGGGGAACTATGGCTACACCTTC. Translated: CASSYSGGNYGYTF.

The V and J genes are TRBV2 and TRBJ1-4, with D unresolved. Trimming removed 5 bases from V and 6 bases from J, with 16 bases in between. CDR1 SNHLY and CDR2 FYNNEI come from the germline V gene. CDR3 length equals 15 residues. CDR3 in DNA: TGTGCCAGCAGTCGGACGACCCCCGGTCATGAAAAACTGTTTTTT. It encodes CASSRTTPGHEKLFF.

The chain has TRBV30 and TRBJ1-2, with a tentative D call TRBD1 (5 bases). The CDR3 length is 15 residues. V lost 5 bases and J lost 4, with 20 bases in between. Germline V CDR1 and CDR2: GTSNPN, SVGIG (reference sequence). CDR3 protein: CAWGQGSAGGYGYTF. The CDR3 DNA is TGTGCCTGGGGCCAAGGCTCTGCGGGGGGCTATGGCTACACCTTC. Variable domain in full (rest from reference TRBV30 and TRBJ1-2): SQTIHQWPATLVQPVGSPLSLECTVEGTSNPNLYWYRQAAGRGLQLLFYSVGIGQISSEVPQNLSASRPQDRQFILSSKKLLLSDSGFYLCAWGQGSAGGYGYTFGSGTRLTVV.

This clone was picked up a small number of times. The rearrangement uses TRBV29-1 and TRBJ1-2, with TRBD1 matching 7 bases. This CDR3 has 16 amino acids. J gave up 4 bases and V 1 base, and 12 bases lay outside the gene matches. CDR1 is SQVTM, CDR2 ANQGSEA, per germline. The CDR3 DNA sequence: TGCAGCGTTGAAGGGAGGTCCGGGACAGAGACCTATGGCTACACCTTC. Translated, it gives CSVEGRSGTETYGYTF.

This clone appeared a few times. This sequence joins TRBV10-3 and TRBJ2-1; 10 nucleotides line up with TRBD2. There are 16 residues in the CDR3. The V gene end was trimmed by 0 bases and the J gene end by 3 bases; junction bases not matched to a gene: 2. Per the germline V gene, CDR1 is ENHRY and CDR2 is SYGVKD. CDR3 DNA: TGTGCCATCAGTGAGTCGCAGCGGGAGGGCTACAATGAGCAGTTCTTC. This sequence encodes CAISESQREGYNEQFF.

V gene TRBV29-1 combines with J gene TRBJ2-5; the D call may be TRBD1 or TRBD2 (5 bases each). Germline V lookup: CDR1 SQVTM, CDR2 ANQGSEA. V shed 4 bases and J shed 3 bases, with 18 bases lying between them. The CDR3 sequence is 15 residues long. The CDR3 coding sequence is TGCAGCGTTGGAGGGGACGGGATGAGGGAAGAGACCCAGTACTTC. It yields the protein CSVGGDGMREETQYF.

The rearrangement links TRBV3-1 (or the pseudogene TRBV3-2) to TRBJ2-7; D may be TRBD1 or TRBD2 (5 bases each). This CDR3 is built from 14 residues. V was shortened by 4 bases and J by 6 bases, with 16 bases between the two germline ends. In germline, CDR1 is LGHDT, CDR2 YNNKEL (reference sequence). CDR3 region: CASSRGALSPEQYF. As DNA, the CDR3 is TGTGCCAGCAGCCGAGGGGCTCTTTCACCCGAGCAGTACTTC.

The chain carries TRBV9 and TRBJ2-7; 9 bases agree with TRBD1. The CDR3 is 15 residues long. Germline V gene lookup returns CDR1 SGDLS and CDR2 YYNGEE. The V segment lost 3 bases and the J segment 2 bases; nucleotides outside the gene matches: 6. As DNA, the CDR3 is TGTGCCAGCAGCGCCGGGACAGGGATAACCTACGAGCAGTACTTC. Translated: CASSAGTGITYEQYF. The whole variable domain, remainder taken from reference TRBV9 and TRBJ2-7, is DSGVTQTPKHLITATGQRVTLRCSPRSGDLSVYWYQQSLDQGLQFLIQYYNGEERAKGNILERFSAQQFPDLHSELNLSSLELGDSALYFCASSAGTGITYEQYFGPGTRLTVT.